This T cell receptor (beta chain) was sequenced for a study of T cells in Graves' hyperthyroidism and ophthalmopathy. Germline V lookup: CDR1 SGHNT, CDR2 YENEEA. The length of the CDR3 is 11 residues. The V end lost 6 bases, the J end lost 3 bases, and 5 bases lay between the germline ends. The investigators amplified TCR beta CDR3 regions from RNA transcripts. When the TCR CDR3 underwent first-round RT-PCR, the HTBI primer set was used. TCRdb fed the multiplex PCR reads into MiXCR, producing one record per CDR3 protein. Among roughly 250,000 distinct CDR3 sequences listed, 22% were seen once. The table lists this clonotype with many counts.

V is TRBV11-3 and J is TRBJ1-1; D remains ambiguous. The TCR originated in a man aged 25 to 40 with Graves' ophthalmopathy. The specimen sequenced was blood. CDR3 amino acids: CASSLDTEAFF. In DNA, the CDR3 is TGTGCCAGCAGTTTGGACACTGAAGCTTTCTTT.